This T cell receptor (beta chain) was found in a study of T cell repertoires in cytomegalovirus infection (dated by TCRdb to between 2019 and 2020). In the study overall: Alongside well-studied HLA-B-restricted epitopes, the peptide stimulations were aimed at recently identified HLA-C-restricted CMV epitopes, whose presentation resists viral immunomodulation. Donor HLA type was relevant to the analysis, as public TCR beta signatures indicated carriage of CMV infection together with the matching HLA type. Overall study results and their limits: In the ex vivo response, HLA-C-restricted CMV-specific TCR beta clonotypes were dominant, and in two of eight donors the single most frequent clonotype came from this HLA-C-restricted group. In both this cohort and an independent roughly 400-donor cohort, the cumulative frequency of public TCR beta family members distinguished carriers of CMV infection plus the relevant HLA type.

These reads were obtained on an Illumina HiSeq 1500. Starting from the raw public reads, TCRdb applied fastp trimming at Q25, assembled clones with MiXCR and retained in-frame beta chains. Rows are combined by CDR3 protein, so each entry shows the most common genes and DNA. In all, the sample holds 370,000 or so distinct CDR3 sequences, and roughly 36% of those were seen once. Jointly, the top ten make up roughly 12% of the sample. Its CDR3 holds 14 amino acids, cysteine through phenylalanine. Only the CDR3 DNA stays, 42 bases, in frame from base 1. CDR1 and CDR2 are drawn from the germline V gene (reference sequence): MNHNY, SVGAGI. V and J are trimmed by 0 bases and 9 bases, and the gene matches miss 5 bases of the junction. The intended sense of this specimen's treatment or condition label: in vitro stimulation with specific CMV peptide epitopes to enrich CMV-specific T cells. The sample holds a few counts of this clonotype. There is no known antigen for this receptor. No base quality information exists; no much larger clone differs at one position.

The sequence joins TRBV6-6 to TRBJ2-1, and 7 junctional nucleotides match TRBD2. The TCR originated in a human donor in good health (CMV status not recorded). Some clones in this sample may be carry-over from other donors' samples. This material consisted of cultured PBMCs, taken from culture after CMV antigen stimulation. The DNA sequence reads TGTGCCAGCAGTTACTCCCAACTAGCGAGTGAGCAGTTCTTC. Its protein product is CASSYSQLASEQFF.